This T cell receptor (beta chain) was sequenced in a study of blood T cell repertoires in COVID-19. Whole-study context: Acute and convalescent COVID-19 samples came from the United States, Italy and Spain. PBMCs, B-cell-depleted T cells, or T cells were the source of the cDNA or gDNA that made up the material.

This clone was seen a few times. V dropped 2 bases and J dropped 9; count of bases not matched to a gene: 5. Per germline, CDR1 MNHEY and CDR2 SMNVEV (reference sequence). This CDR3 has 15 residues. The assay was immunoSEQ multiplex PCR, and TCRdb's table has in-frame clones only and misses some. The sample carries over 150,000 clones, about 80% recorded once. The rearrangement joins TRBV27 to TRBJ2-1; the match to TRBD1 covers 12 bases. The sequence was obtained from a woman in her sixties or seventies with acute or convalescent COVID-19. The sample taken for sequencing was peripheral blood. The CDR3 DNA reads TGTGCCAGCAGTTTAACGGGACAGGGGGCGGGTGAGCAGTTCTTC. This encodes CASSLTGQGAGEQFF.